This is a list of T cell receptor beta chains from one sample in a study of blood T cell repertoires in COVID-19. Profiled with immunoSEQ multiplex PCR; TCRdb holds only in-frame clones, not every one. There are fewer than 350,000 clones in the sample; approximately 89% occur only once, and about 8.7% lies in the top ten. The sample taken for sequencing was peripheral blood. Receptor source: a man in his forties with active or convalescent COVID-19. CDR3s include the opening cysteine and the closing phenylalanine or tryptophan.

v_gene: TRBV7-6
CDR3aa: CASSLANRGLTEAFF

v_gene: TRBV3-1/TRBV3-2
CDR3aa: CASSQDRGQGRQPQHF

v_gene: TRBV24-1
CDR3aa: CATSDRGTETQYF

v_gene: TRBV14
CDR3aa: CASSREYSYEQYF

v_gene: TRBV11-3
CDR3aa: CASRAGNTEAFF

v_gene: TRBV18
CDR3aa: CASSPPRSGKNTGELFF

v_gene: TRBV7-9
CDR3aa: CASSLGGASYEQYF

v_gene: TRBV5-6
CDR3aa: CASRPGQMNTEAFF

v_gene: TRBV21-1
CDR3aa: CASSKAEQGGTDTQYF

v_gene: TRBV30
CDR3aa: CAWTQRGRIEAFF

v_gene: TRBV3-1/TRBV3-2
CDR3aa: CASSQVDREQSPLHF

v_gene: TRBV3-1/TRBV3-2
CDR3aa: CASSQVRAGWPDTQYF

v_gene: TRBV12-5
CDR3aa: CASGLPGLNTGELFF

v_gene: TRBV5-5
CDR3aa: CASSLSLAYEQYF

v_gene: TRBV11-2
CDR3aa: CASSFSTGISYEQYF

v_gene: TRBV10-3
CDR3aa: CAASGTGGITEAFF

v_gene: TRBV10-3
CDR3aa: CATLPGQSGNYNSPLHF

v_gene: TRBV5-5
CDR3aa: CASSKGLAGVGIDTQYF

v_gene: TRBV12-3/TRBV12-4
CDR3aa: CASSLGGADTQYF

v_gene: TRBV19
CDR3aa: CASSIRGASVSSYNEQFF

v_gene: TRBV7-9
CDR3aa: CASSLDEDSPLHF